Shown below are 26 T cell receptor beta chains from a single sample sequenced in a study of graft-versus-host responses after intestinal transplantation. Sequenced by immunoSEQ multiplex PCR; TCRdb stores in-frame clones only, minus some. Here the sample spans around 67,000 clones, nearly 85% being singletons. Antigen specificity for these receptors is unknown. This sample comprised unstimulated CD4+ T cells sorted from spleen or lymph node cells, obtained before transplant. These receptors were obtained from a human donor who was the organ donor for an intestinal transplant.

The V gene is TRBV7-9, the J gene TRBJ1-2; no definite D call. In germline, CDR1 is SEHNR, CDR2 FQNEAQ (reference sequence). The CDR3 consists of 12 residues. Trimming took 8 bases from V and 5 from J, leaving 12 bases between them. The DNA of the CDR3 is TGTGCCAGCGCCCCCGACTGGTATGGCTACACCTTC. It is translated as CASAPDWYGYTF.

V and J are TRBV5-6 and TRBJ1-4; 10 nucleotides agree with TRBD1. Germline V CDR1 and CDR2: SGHDT, YYEEEE. With V trimmed by 4 bases and J by 8 bases, 5 bases remained unmatched. The CDR3 extends over 14 amino acids. The CDR3 reads CASSQTGGEEKLFF. The DNA for the CDR3 is TGTGCCAGCAGCCAGACAGGGGGCGAAGAAAAACTGTTTTTT.

This chain uses TRBV27 with TRBJ2-5, with 11 bases that match TRBD2. V was clipped by 5 bases and J by 5 bases; unmatched bases: 13. Germline V lookup: CDR1 MNHEY, CDR2 SMNVEV (reference sequence). There are 17 residues in the CDR3. For the CDR3, the DNA is TGTGCCAGCAGTCATTTATCTTTAGCGGGGGGGCGGGAGACCCAGTACTTC. Amino acids: CASSHLSLAGGRETQYF.

V gene TRBV30 combines with J gene TRBJ1-4; 9 bases match TRBD1. V was clipped by 2 bases and J by 8 bases; unmatched bases: 15. This CDR3 contains 17 residues. CDR1 and CDR2 (germline): GTSNPN, SVGIG (reference sequence). CDR3 coding DNA: TGTGCCTGGAGTCACCAGAAAGAGGGGACAGGGTTCGAAAAACTGTTTTTT. This codes for CAWSHQKEGTGFEKLFF.

The V gene is TRBV5-6, the J gene TRBJ1-6, with TRBD1 matching over 9 bases. CDR1 is SGHDT, CDR2 YYEEEE, per germline. This CDR3 has 16 amino acids. V shed 2 bases and J 5 bases; nucleotides not matched to a gene: 5. The DNA of the CDR3 is TGTGCCAGCAGCTTTGCAGGACAGGGGAATAATTCACCCCTCCACTTT. It encodes CASSFAGQGNNSPLHF.

The J gene is TRBJ1-1, the V gene TRBV30, with D tentatively TRBD1 (5 bases). This CDR3 spans 15 amino acids. The V gene lost 2 bases and the J gene lost 5 bases, with 18 bases spanning the gap. Germline values: CDR1 GTSNPN, CDR2 SVGIG (reference sequence). This chain's CDR3 is CAWSSWGGEATEAFF. CDR3 nucleotides: TGTGCCTGGAGTAGTTGGGGGGGGGAAGCTACTGAAGCTTTCTTT.

The chain joins TRBV4-1 to TRBJ1-3; D ambiguous. V was clipped by 1 base and J by 0 bases, with 7 bases between them. This CDR3 is built from 15 residues. Germline CDR1 is MGHRA and CDR2 is YSYEKL. DNA of the CDR3: TGCGCCAGCAGCCAAGGTCTAGTCTCTGGAAACACCATATATTTT. It codes for CASSQGLVSGNTIYF.

The chain couples TRBV6-1 to TRBJ1-1; the match to TRBD1 covers 7 bases. Germline V lookup: CDR1 MNHNS, CDR2 SASEGT. The CDR3 is made up of 13 amino acids. The junction had 3 bases not matched to a gene; V was cut back by 7 bases and J by 1 base. The DNA for the CDR3 is TGTGCCAGCATGAGGGGGCCGAACACTGAAGCTTTCTTT. Its translation: CASMRGPNTEAFF.

CDR3 sequence (DNA): TGTGCCAGCAGTTTACCCCGGGGGATAGAGACCCAGTACTTC. Translating it yields CASSLPRGIETQYF. This chain uses TRBV28 with TRBJ2-5; possibly TRBD2 for D (6 bases). CDR3 length: 14 amino acids. V was shortened by 2 bases and J by 4 bases, with 11 bases between the two germline ends. CDR1 and CDR2 from the germline V gene are MDHEN and SYDVKM. Full variable domain (missing parts from reference TRBV28 and TRBJ2-5): DVKVTQSSRYLVKRTGEKVFLECVQDMDHENMFWYRQDPGLGLRLIYFSYDVKMKEKGDIPEGYSVSREKKERFSLILESASTNQTSMYLCASSLPRGIETQYFGPGTRLLVL.

The V call is TRBV28, the J call TRBJ2-6; 7 positions match TRBD1. Germline CDR1 MDHEN, CDR2 SYDVKM. V trimming: 7 bases; J trimming: 2 bases; junction bases outside the gene matches: 8. The CDR3 consists of 16 residues. The CDR3 nucleotides are TGTGCCAGCACCTCTACAGGGGACACTGGGGCCAACGTCCTGACTTTC. Translating gives CASTSTGDTGANVLTF.

This chain links TRBV13 with TRBJ1-6, with D possibly TRBD1 on 6 matching bases. Germline CDR1 reads PRHDT; CDR2 reads FYEKMQ (reference sequence). There are 15 residues in the CDR3. Trimming took off 6 bases at V and 10 bases at J, with 19 bases between the two ends. The CDR3: CASSYDSRGGSPLHF. The CDR3 coding sequence is TGTGCCAGCAGTTACGATTCCAGGGGTGGGTCACCCCTCCACTTT.

The V call is TRBV7-2, the J call TRBJ2-5; TRBD2 is a possible D gene (5 bases). V lost 0 bases and J lost 4, with 12 bases in between. This CDR3 comprises 15 residues. Germline values: CDR1 SGHTA, CDR2 FQGNSA. CDR3 amino acids: CASSLANGVGETQYF. CDR3 sequence (DNA): TGTGCCAGCAGCTTAGCGAACGGGGTCGGAGAGACCCAGTACTTC.

The chain couples TRBV5-4 to TRBJ1-5; D remains unclear. Trimming took off 0 bases at V and 12 bases at J, with 16 bases between the two ends. The CDR3 sequence is 14 residues long. In germline, CDR1 is SGHNT, CDR2 YYREEE (reference sequence). CDR3 sequence (DNA): TGTGCCAGCAGCTTGGCAGTGGAGGCGGGAGGCCAGCATTTT. This encodes CASSLAVEAGGQHF.

The chain joins TRBV7-2 to TRBJ1-1; D is ambiguous. Germline V gene lookup returns CDR1 SGHTA and CDR2 FQGNSA. The CDR3 spans 15 residues. Trimming removed 1 base from V and 2 bases from J, with 11 bases in between. DNA for the CDR3: TGTGCCAGCAGCTTAGATGTGGCTTCCAACACTGAAGCTTTCTTT. Its protein is CASSLDVASNTEAFF.

This sequence joins TRBV6-6 and TRBJ1-5; a weak D match, TRBD1 (6 bases). Trimming stripped 4 bases from V and 3 bases from J, with 13 bases between. Germline V lookup: CDR1 MNHNY, CDR2 SVGAGI (reference sequence). This CDR3 has 15 amino acids. This chain's CDR3 is CASSFGGQLNQPQHF. In DNA form, the CDR3 reads TGTGCCAGCAGTTTCGGTGGACAGCTCAATCAGCCCCAGCATTTT.

The chain is built from TRBV5-8 and TRBJ2-1, with 10 nucleotides matching TRBD1. V was pared by 1 base and J by 12 bases, with 10 bases of the junction left unmatched. The CDR3 length is 15 residues. Germline lookup yields CDR1 SGHTS and CDR2 YDEGEE. The CDR3 is CASSLITGTGDMQFF. For the CDR3, the DNA is TGTGCCAGCAGCTTGATAACTGGGACAGGGGATATGCAGTTCTTC.

The sample holds a few counts of this clone. The V gene is TRBV18, the J gene TRBJ1-1, with unresolved D. The germline gives CDR1 KGHSH, CDR2 LQKENI. V was cut by 1 base and J by 1 base, with 4 bases left in between. The CDR3 extends over 13 amino acids. The CDR3 sequence: CASSPRENTEAFF. In DNA, the CDR3 is TGTGCCAGCTCACCACGAGAGAACACTGAAGCTTTCTTT.

This clone qualifies as medium-sized. This specimen includes other DNA sequences encoding the same CDR3. CDR3 residues: CASSSTSGGANEQFF. DNA of the CDR3: TGCGCCAGCAGCTCCACTAGCGGGGGGGCTAATGAGCAGTTCTTC. The genes are TRBV5-1 and TRBJ2-1; 13 bases align to TRBD2. Trimming took 3 bases from V and 7 from J; bases not matched to a gene: 4. This CDR3 is 15 amino acids long. CDR1 SGHRS and CDR2 YFSETQ come from the germline V gene.

This chain connects TRBV2 to TRBJ2-2; TRBD2 might be the D (6 bases). Trimming pared 6 bases from V and 1 base from J, leaving 15 bases between. Looked up from germline, CDR1 is SNHLY and CDR2 is FYNNEI. The CDR3 has 16 amino acids. The CDR3 sequence is CASSLHGGGNTGELFF. As DNA, the CDR3 is TGTGCCAGCAGCCTACACGGGGGTGGGAACACCGGGGAGCTGTTTTTT.

The J gene is TRBJ1-2, the V gene TRBV30; 7 bases map to TRBD1. This CDR3 is built from 13 residues. Germline CDR1 GTSNPN, CDR2 SVGIG (reference sequence). V lost 5 bases to trimming and J lost 4 bases; unmatched junction nucleotides: 7. The CDR3 coding sequence is TGTGCCTGGGCCCGGGGACAGTCCTATGGCTACACCTTC. Translating it yields CAWARGQSYGYTF.

The CDR3 reads CASPGWGGGDTQYF. The DNA for the CDR3 is TGTGCCAGTCCGGGTTGGGGGGGTGGAGATACGCAGTATTTT. The chain is built from TRBV7-2 and TRBJ2-3; 7 bases match TRBD2. J gave up 5 bases and V 9 bases, and 11 bases lay outside the gene matches. The CDR3 is made up of 14 amino acids. CDR1 and CDR2 (germline): SGHTA, FQGNSA.

This clone was recorded once. J is TRBJ1-5 and V is TRBV5-1; D might be TRBD1 (6 bases). Germline values: CDR1 SGHRS, CDR2 YFSETQ. CDR3 length equals 13 residues. Trimming took off 4 bases at V and 5 bases at J, with 10 bases between the two ends. CDR3 DNA: TGCGCCAGCAGCGCGGGGGCCCATCAGCCCCAGCATTTT. Protein sequence: CASSAGAHQPQHF.

This sequence joins TRBV1 and TRBJ1-2; the table's D call, TRBD1, was not checked against the DNA. TRBV1 is deemed a pseudogene. The CDR3 sequence is 17 residues long. The CDR3 region has the DNA TGCACCAGCAGCCAAGATAAAGGGAGACAGGGGGTTCATGGCTACACCTTC. Protein product: CTSSQDKGRQGVHGYTF.

The chain couples TRBV7-2 to TRBJ2-1; D possibly corresponds to TRBD1 (6 bases). The CDR3 has 15 amino acids. Germline assignment: CDR1 SGHTA and CDR2 FQGNSA. Trimming stripped 4 bases from V and 3 bases from J, with 13 bases between. DNA of the CDR3: TGTGCCAGCAGCTCCCAAGGGGGAAGCTACAATGAGCAGTTCTTC. Translated: CASSSQGGSYNEQFF.

This CDR3 reads CASSDSAGEGAEQFF. CDR3 sequence (DNA): TGTGCCAGCAGTGACTCAGCGGGGGAAGGGGCTGAGCAGTTCTTC. The chain employs TRBV6-4 and TRBJ2-1; TRBD2 matches at 8 bases. The germline V gene encodes CDR1 MRHNA and CDR2 SNTAGT. This CDR3 has 15 residues. The ends lost 0 bases at V and 9 bases at J; junction bases unmatched: 7.

The V call is TRBV6-1, the J call TRBJ2-2, with a tentative D call TRBD1 (5 bases). Germline V lookup: CDR1 MNHNS, CDR2 SASEGT. The ends were cut back, 2 bases at V and 7 bases at J, with 14 bases in the middle. The CDR3 loop spans 15 amino acids. The CDR3: CASSELTGPVGELFF. DNA for the CDR3: TGTGCCAGCAGTGAACTTACAGGTCCGGTCGGGGAGCTGTTTTTT.